The 14 T cell receptor beta chains below were found in one sample sequenced in a study of shared clonotypes between healthy human individuals. Sequencing used immunoSEQ multiplex PCR; TCRdb keeps in-frame clones, though not all of them. The table has over a million clones, around 74% seen once. Sample: memory CD4+ T cells sorted from blood. Regarding subset: CD45RA-negative fraction. These receptors were collected from a man in his late teens or twenties in good health.

This clone appeared once. At one boundary the junction diverges from the germline segment, which might be a read error. At the DNA level, this CDR3 is encoded by other sequences in the same sample as well. The chain carries TRBV11-3 and TRBJ2-1; 7 bases align to TRBD2. Germline CDR1 is SGHNT and CDR2 is YENEEA. This CDR3 is built from 15 residues. The CDR3 DNA reads as TGTGCCAGCAGTTTAGGAGCGGGACCGTACAATGAGCAGTTCTTC. Translated, it gives CASSLGAGPYNEQFF.

This clone was observed a single time. The V and J genes are TRBV2 and TRBJ2-1, with 12 bases lining up with TRBD2. J gave up 0 bases and V 10 bases, and 10 bases lay outside the gene matches. Germline values: CDR1 SNHLY, CDR2 FYNNEI. The CDR3 runs to 17 residues. The CDR3 DNA follows: TGTGCCACGACTAGCGGGGGACCGATAAGCTCCTACAATGAGCAGTTCTTC. This sequence encodes CATTSGGPISSYNEQFF.

This chain joins TRBV18 and TRBJ2-2; D remains ambiguous. Trimming removed 3 bases at V and 9 bases at J, with 11 bases between. The CDR3 runs to 13 residues. Germline CDR1 is KGHSH and CDR2 is LQKENI. CDR3 protein: CASSPTGSRELFF. The CDR3 DNA is TGTGCCAGCTCACCGACTGGTTCAAGGGAGCTGTTTTTT.

The J gene is TRBJ1-2, the V gene TRBV6-6; D may be TRBD1 (5 bases). The CDR3 covers 15 residues. The V gene's germline CDR1 is MNHNY and CDR2 SVGAGI (reference sequence). The V gene lost 4 bases and the J gene lost 2 bases, with 14 bases spanning the gap. In DNA, the CDR3 is TGTGCCAGCAGTTCCGGCGGACAAGGAAACTATGGCTACACCTTC. It encodes CASSSGGQGNYGYTF.

Worth noting for this clone: This specimen includes other DNA sequences encoding the same CDR3. The chain couples TRBV10-3 to TRBJ2-5, with D perhaps matching TRBD1 (6 bases). Trimming stripped 6 bases from V and 1 base from J, with 9 bases between. In germline, CDR1 is ENHRY, CDR2 SYGVKD. This CDR3 region has 13 residues. The CDR3 bases are TGTGCCATCAGGGAAGGGGGCCAAGAGACCCAGTACTTC. Translation gives CAIREGGQETQYF.

Comment on this clone: This same CDR3 is encoded by further DNA sequences in the sample. The chain links TRBV5-6 to TRBJ1-2, with D possibly TRBD1 on 5 matching bases. This CDR3 spans 11 amino acids. The V and J ends lost 1 base and 7 bases respectively, with 5 bases between them. From germline, CDR1 is SGHDT and CDR2 YYEEEE. The CDR3 protein is CASSLQGGYTF. CDR3 nucleotide sequence: TGTGCCAGCAGCTTGCAGGGTGGCTACACCTTC.

Worth noting for this clone: A read error may be the cause here, since a much bigger clone is one base away. The rearrangement uses TRBV11-3 and TRBJ1-5; D not certain. V was shortened by 2 bases and J by 0 bases, with 2 bases between the two germline ends. CDR3 length: 13 residues. The germline V gene has CDR1 SGHNT and CDR2 YENEEA. The CDR3 spells CASSLYSNQPQHF. CDR3 DNA: TGTGCCAGCAGCTTATATAGCAATCAGCCCCAGCATTTT. The variable domain in full, with the rest retrieved from reference TRBV11-3 and TRBJ1-5, is EAGVVQSPRYKIIEKKQPVAFWCNPISGHNTLYWYLQNLGQGPELLIRYENEEAVDDSQLPKDRFSAERLKGVDSTLKIQPAELGDSAVYLCASSLYSNQPQHFGDGTRLSIL.

Notes on this clone: Other DNA sequences in this specimen translate into the identical CDR3. This chain uses TRBV28 with TRBJ1-2; D unclear. CDR1 and CDR2 from the germline V gene are MDHEN and SYDVKM. V dropped 3 bases and J dropped 3 bases, with 8 bases sitting between them. CDR3 length: 13 residues. The CDR3 reads CASSLVTDYGYTF. CDR3 DNA sequence: TGTGCCAGCAGTTTGGTAACGGACTATGGCTACACCTTC.

This clone was counted a few times. This sample also contains other DNA sequences that code for the same CDR3. The V gene is TRBV28, the J gene TRBJ1-5, with TRBD1 as a possible D gene (5 bases). Trimming pared 5 bases from V and 4 bases from J, leaving 9 bases between. CDR3 size: 13 residues. Germline V gene data show CDR1 as MDHEN and CDR2 as SYDVKM. As DNA, the CDR3 is TGTGCCAGCAGTCCCGACAGTAATCAGCCCCAGCATTTT. Translating it yields CASSPDSNQPQHF.

This clone was counted once. J is TRBJ1-1 and V is TRBV29-1, with D possibly being TRBD1 (5 bases). Germline CDR1 reads SQVTM; CDR2 reads ANQGSEA. The CDR3 covers 12 residues. V dropped 4 bases and J dropped 1 base, with 7 bases sitting between them. The CDR3 reads CSVGRGNTEAFF. Written as DNA, the CDR3 is TGCAGCGTTGGGAGGGGGAACACTGAAGCTTTCTTT.

The count of this clone is one. This chain links TRBV11-2 with TRBJ2-7, with D possibly being TRBD1 or TRBD2 (5 bases each). The CDR3 spans 17 residues. The V gene's germline CDR1 is SGHAT and CDR2 FQNNGV. V lost 5 bases, J lost 7 bases, and 27 bases lay in between. CDR3 residues: CASSTTLPGRGESEQYF. CDR3 nucleotide sequence: TGTGCCAGCAGCACTACCTTACCGGGGAGAGGGGAAAGTGAGCAGTACTTC.

This chain connects TRBV25-1 to TRBJ2-7, with D tentatively TRBD2 (6 bases). CDR3 length: 15 residues. Deletions cut 7 bases from V and 2 bases from J, with 18 bases between. The germline gives CDR1 MGHDK, CDR2 SYGVNS. The CDR3 nucleotides read TGTGCCAGCACGAAGAAAGGCGGGGCCCCCTACGAGCAGTACTTC. It yields the protein CASTKKGGAPYEQYF.

The chain uses TRBV6-9 and TRBJ1-5, with D tentatively TRBD1 (5 bases). The CDR3 has 13 amino acids. Per germline, CDR1 MNHGY and CDR2 SVAAGI. Trimming removed 6 bases at V and 4 bases at J, with 10 bases between. Written as DNA, the CDR3 is TGTGCCAGCAGCAGGGCTGAGAATCAGCCCCAGCATTTT. As protein: CASSRAENQPQHF.

This chain uses TRBV7-2 with TRBJ1-1; no reliable D call. This CDR3 has 17 amino acids. Germline-derived CDR1 and CDR2 are SGHTA and FQGNSA. V was pared by 5 bases and J by 2 bases, with 21 bases between. The CDR3 sequence: CASSPRESPLTNTEAFF. The CDR3 bases are TGTGCCAGCAGCCCCCGCGAGTCCCCCCTCACCAACACTGAAGCTTTCTTT.